The clone carrying this TCR beta chain was counted between two and nine times. The sample originates from a study of blood T cell repertoires in COVID-19. CDR1 and CDR2 from the germline V gene are MDHEN and SYDVKM. The CDR3 consists of 15 residues. After removal of 5 bases from V and 5 bases from J, the junction contained 7 bases not matched to a gene. Profiling relied on immunoSEQ multiplex PCR, and the TCRdb table lists in-frame clones only, not all of them. This sample has fewer than 150,000 clones, with over 75% found just once. The sample comprised PBMCs or T cells enriched from blood (not recorded which). The TCR sequence derives from a man between 50 and 59 years old in a cohort exposed to, infected with or recovered from COVID-19 (not recorded which). The chain combines TRBV28 with TRBJ1-2; 11 nucleotides align to TRBD1. The CDR3 bases are TGTGCCAGCAGTGTCCCGGGACAGGGGGTTTATGGCTACACCTTC. Translation: CASSVPGQGVYGYTF.